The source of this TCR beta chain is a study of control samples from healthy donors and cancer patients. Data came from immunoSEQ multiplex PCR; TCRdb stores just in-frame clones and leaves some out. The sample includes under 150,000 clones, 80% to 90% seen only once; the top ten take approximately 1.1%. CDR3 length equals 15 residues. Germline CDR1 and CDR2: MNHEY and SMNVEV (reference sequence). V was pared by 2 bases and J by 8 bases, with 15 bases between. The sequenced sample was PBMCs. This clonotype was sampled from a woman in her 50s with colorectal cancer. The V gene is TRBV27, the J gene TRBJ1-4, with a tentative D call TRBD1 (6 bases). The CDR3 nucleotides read TGTGCCAGCAGTTTAAGCGACAGGTTTGGAGAAAAACTGTTTTTT. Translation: CASSLSDRFGEKLFF.